This TCR beta chain was documented in a study of blood T cell repertoires in COVID-19. Across the study: The study drew acute and convalescent COVID-19 samples from the United States, Italy and Spain. Sample material is recorded as cDNA or gDNA derived from T cells, B-cell-depleted T cells, or PBMCs.

Produced via immunoSEQ multiplex PCR; TCRdb's table is partial and in-frame only. The sample gives a few hundred thousand clones, about 79% of which show up once; approximately 10% is in the top ten. This receptor was taken from a man over 45 with active or convalescent COVID-19. Material for sequencing was peripheral blood.

The CDR3 bases are TGCGCCAGCAGCCCAGGGATGGCGGGACAGGGAAACACCATATATTTT. Translating it yields CASSPGMAGQGNTIYF. V is TRBV4-3 and J is TRBJ1-3; 7 bases are shared with TRBD1. Germline loops: CDR1 LGHNA, CDR2 YSLEER. V lost 4 bases to trimming and J lost 4 bases; unmatched junction nucleotides: 10. This CDR3 spans 16 amino acids.